The entry that follows covers one T cell receptor (beta chain) sequence. The antigen is undetermined. CDR1 is GTSNPN and CDR2 is SVGIG in the germline V gene (reference sequence). CDR3 length: 14 residues. The germline V and J ends were trimmed by 0 bases and 3 bases, with 10 bases remaining between them. This specimen belongs to a study of regulatory T cells in long-lasting Graves disease. Study-wide points: Among samples with persistent disease, TRBV28, TRBJ1-2 and TRBJ2-5 were favored. The analysis examined peripheral blood only and excluded thyroid tissue.

Time point in this sample: newly diagnosed GD, antithyroid drugs for less than 3 months. Extracted PBMC RNA gave rise to the TCR library. TCR beta libraries were built with iRepertoire HTBI primers and Arm-PCR of CDR3 regions. MiXCR, run by TCRdb on the multiplex PCR reads, gives a single entry per CDR3 protein. The data contain hundreds of thousands of distinct CDR3 sequences, 15% to 20% of them singletons. The same data also contributed to another study, on T cells in Graves' hyperthyroidism and ophthalmopathy. That paper adds: First-round RT-PCR with HTBI primers amplified the TCR CDR3 region. The model's output predicted ophthalmopathy at a median of around 7 months prior to onset.

This sequence was found in a man younger than 30 with Graves disease. J is TRBJ2-3 and V is TRBV30; D ambiguous. The specimen was peripheral blood mononuclear cells (PBMCs), collected at new diagnosis, from a patient treated with antithyroid drugs. The CDR3: CAWSVGQVTDTQYF. The CDR3 DNA sequence: TGTGCCTGGAGTGTAGGGCAGGTAACAGATACGCAGTATTTT.